The 5 T cell receptor beta chains below all came from one sample that was sequenced in a study of blood T cells in healthy people across ages. Then a second PCR, running roughly 7 to 12 cycles, was carried out with a sample-barcoded 5' primer and a J-beta primer mix. TCRdb reanalysed the 5' RACE reads using MiXCR and keeps one entry per CDR3 protein. The repertoire holds about 1.5 million distinct CDR3 sequences, with 35% to 45% as singletons. Input material: blood. The receptors originated from a woman in her late teens or twenties in good health.

V usage is TRBV10-3 and J usage is TRBJ2-3; 9 bases agree with TRBD2. Germline assignment: CDR1 ENHRY and CDR2 SYGVKD. The length of the CDR3 is 14 residues. V trimming: 6 bases; J trimming: 3 bases; junction bases outside the gene matches: 4. The CDR3 bases are TGTGCCATCAGCCCCAGCGGGGGGACAGATACGCAGTATTTT. Its translation is CAISPSGGTDTQYF.

V is TRBV4-2 and J is TRBJ2-5, with D unclear. The DNA end is a closer match to TRBJ2-7, so the J assignment may be wrong. Germline loops: CDR1 LGHNA, CDR2 YNFKEQ. This CDR3 region has 17 residues. The CDR3 is CASSRAPAGGDLYEQYF. The CDR3 DNA reads as TGTGCCAGCAGCCGCGCCCCCGCAGGTGGCGACCTCTACGAGCAGTACTTC.

The V and J genes are TRBV25-1 and TRBJ2-7; 9 bases fit TRBD1. There are 13 residues in the CDR3. Unmatched junction bases numbered 4, after V lost 8 bases and J lost 2 bases. Germline V gives CDR1 MGHDK, CDR2 SYGVNS. In nucleotides, the CDR3 is TGTGCCAGCGAGGGACAGGGTGCCTACGAGCAGTACTTC. This sequence encodes CASEGQGAYEQYF.

CDR3 sequence: CASSFELAGAYEQYF. CDR3 coding DNA: TGTGCCAGCAGCTTCGAACTAGCGGGAGCGTACGAGCAGTACTTC. The J gene is TRBJ2-7, the V gene TRBV5-4; TRBD2 matches 11 bases. The ends lost 2 bases at V and 4 bases at J; junction bases unmatched: 5. Germline V gene data show CDR1 as SGHNT and CDR2 as YYREEE (reference sequence). The CDR3 length is 15 residues.

The chain has TRBV11-2 and TRBJ2-1; TRBD1 matches 12 bases. The CDR3 runs to 16 residues. CDR1 and CDR2 from the germline V gene are SGHAT and FQNNGV. The J segment lost 4 bases and the V segment lost 4 bases, leaving 5 bases of the junction unmatched. Written as DNA, the CDR3 is TGTGCCAGCAGCTCCGGGACAGGGGGCCTTTACAATGAGCAGTTCTTC. This sequence encodes CASSSGTGGLYNEQFF.